Listed here are 12 T cell receptor beta chains from one sample, sequenced in a study of T cell changes during pregnancy in multiple sclerosis. The method was immunoSEQ multiplex PCR; TCRdb's version includes in-frame clones alone and lacks a portion of them. The sample has fewer than 150,000 clones, less than 97% seen once. The specimen was peripheral blood, collected after pregnancy. Source of these receptors: a female donor with multiple sclerosis, enrolled in a pregnancy study.

The chain uses TRBV6-6 and TRBJ2-7; the match to TRBD2 covers 9 bases. This CDR3 contains 16 residues. Germline-derived CDR1 and CDR2 are MNHNY and SVGAGI (reference sequence). The ends lost 5 bases at V and 5 bases at J; junction bases unmatched: 13. The CDR3 region is CASSRPISGSTDEQYF. The CDR3 nucleotides are TGTGCCAGCAGTCGACCAATTAGCGGGAGCACGGACGAGCAGTACTTC.

The CDR3 DNA is TGTGCCAGCAGCTGGACAGGGGAAGAGACCCAGTACTTC. As protein: CASSWTGEETQYF. The chain joins TRBV5-6 to TRBJ2-5; 9 bases are shared with TRBD1. The V gene end was trimmed by 3 bases and the J gene end by 3 bases; junction bases not matched to a gene: 0. The CDR3 totals 13 residues. The V gene's germline CDR1 is SGHDT and CDR2 YYEEEE.

This sequence joins TRBV6-1 and TRBJ1-2; TRBD1 matches at 7 bases. From germline, CDR1 is MNHNS and CDR2 SASEGT. The length of the CDR3 is 15 residues. The trim removed 3 bases at V and 0 bases at J, leaving 4 bases unmatched. The CDR3 coding sequence is TGTGCCAGCAGTGATCCGGGACAGACTAACTATGGCTACACCTTC. Protein product: CASSDPGQTNYGYTF.

The chain carries TRBV18 and TRBJ2-7, with 10 bases that match TRBD1. Per germline, CDR1 KGHSH and CDR2 LQKENI. The J segment lost 4 bases and the V segment lost 6 bases, leaving 6 bases of the junction unmatched. This CDR3 contains 14 residues. The CDR3 bases are TGTGCCAGCTCGCAGGGACAGGGGTTGTACGAGCAGTACTTC. This gives the protein CASSQGQGLYEQYF.

The gene calls are TRBV7-2 and TRBJ1-5; D remains ambiguous. The CDR3 spans 14 residues. V gave up 6 bases and J gave up 7 bases, with 16 bases separating them. The germline CDR1 and CDR2 sequences are SGHTA and FQGNSA. The CDR3 DNA reads as TGTGCCAGCAGTCTAGGCCTTCCGAGGCAGCCCCAGCATTTT. Amino acids: CASSLGLPRQPQHF.

The rearrangement links TRBV29-1 to TRBJ1-1; 9 bases are shared with TRBD1. The CDR3 totals 14 residues. V shed 7 bases, J shed 1 base, and the junction held 7 bases outside the gene matches. Germline assignment: CDR1 SQVTM and CDR2 ANQGSEA. The CDR3 spells CSAARDRANTEAFF. DNA of the CDR3: TGCAGCGCCGCCCGGGACAGGGCGAACACTGAAGCTTTCTTT.

V gene TRBV19 combines with J gene TRBJ2-7; 8 bases match TRBD1. J gave up 6 bases and V 4 bases, and 8 bases lay outside the gene matches. The germline V gene has CDR1 LNHDA and CDR2 SQIVND (reference sequence). This CDR3 comprises 14 residues. The CDR3 reads CASSTLGTGGEQYF. CDR3 bases: TGTGCCAGTAGTACCCTCGGGACAGGAGGCGAGCAGTACTTC.

The V call is TRBV29-1, the J call TRBJ1-1, with D tentatively TRBD1 (6 bases). This CDR3 is 14 amino acids long. Trimming cost V 7 bases and J 0 bases, with 15 bases left between them. Looked up from germline, CDR1 is SQVTM and CDR2 is ANQGSEA. CDR3 amino acids: CSASGGGMNTEAFF. DNA of the CDR3: TGCAGCGCCTCAGGTGGGGGCATGAACACTGAAGCTTTCTTT.

V gene TRBV14 combines with J gene TRBJ2-1; D not resolved. Germline V CDR1 and CDR2: SGHDN, FVKESK. The CDR3 loop spans 13 amino acids. V was shortened by 1 base and J by 5 bases, with 6 bases between the two germline ends. The CDR3 sequence is CASSQGLNNEQFF. CDR3 in DNA: TGTGCCAGCAGCCAAGGACTGAACAATGAGCAGTTCTTC.

CDR3 amino acids: CASSLPGGPNEKLFF. CDR3 DNA sequence: TGTGCCAGCAGCCTACCGGGGGGCCCTAATGAAAAACTGTTTTTT. The chain combines TRBV7-2 with TRBJ1-4, with D possibly being TRBD1 (6 bases). Germline CDR1 reads SGHTA; CDR2 reads FQGNSA. The CDR3 spans 15 residues. The V and J ends lost 5 bases and 3 bases respectively, with 13 bases between them.

In this sample, this clone turned up a few times. The V call is TRBV5-4, the J call TRBJ2-5; 8 bases match TRBD1. The CDR3 loop spans 14 amino acids. The trim removed 0 bases at V and 5 bases at J, leaving 3 bases unmatched. Germline V gene lookup returns CDR1 SGHNT and CDR2 YYREEE (reference sequence). Written as DNA, the CDR3 is TGTGCCAGCAGCTTGGGGACAGGGTTTGAGACCCAGTACTTC. Translated: CASSLGTGFETQYF.

The gene calls are TRBV6-1 and TRBJ2-3; perhaps TRBD1 as D (6 bases). Germline lookup yields CDR1 MNHNS and CDR2 SASEGT. The CDR3 consists of 15 residues. V lost 2 bases and J lost 5, with 14 bases in between. The CDR3 region has the DNA TGTGCCAGCAGTGAACGGGTAACAGGGTTAGATACGCAGTATTTT. It specifies CASSERVTGLDTQYF.